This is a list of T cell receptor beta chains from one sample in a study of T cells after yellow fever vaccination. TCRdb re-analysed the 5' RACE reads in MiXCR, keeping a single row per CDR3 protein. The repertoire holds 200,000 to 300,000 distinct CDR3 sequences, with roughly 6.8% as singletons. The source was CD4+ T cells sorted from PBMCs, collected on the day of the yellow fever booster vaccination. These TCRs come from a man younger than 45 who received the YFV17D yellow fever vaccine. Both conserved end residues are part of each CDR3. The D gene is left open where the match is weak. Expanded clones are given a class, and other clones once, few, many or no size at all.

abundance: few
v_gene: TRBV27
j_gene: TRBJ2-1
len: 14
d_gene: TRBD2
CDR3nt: TGTGCCAGCAGTTTAGCGGGAGGACGAGATGAGCAGTTCTTC
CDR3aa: CASSLAGGRDEQFF

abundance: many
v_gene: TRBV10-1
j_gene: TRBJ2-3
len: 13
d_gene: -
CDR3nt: TGCGCCAGCAGTGATAACAACCCAGATACGCAGTATTTT
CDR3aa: CASSDNNPDTQYF

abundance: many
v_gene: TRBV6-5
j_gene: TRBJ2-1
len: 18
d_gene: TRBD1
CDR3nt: TGTGCCAGCAGTCATCCCGGGACAGGGAGGACCAGCGTAGGTGAGCAGTTCTTC
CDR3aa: CASSHPGTGRTSVGEQFF

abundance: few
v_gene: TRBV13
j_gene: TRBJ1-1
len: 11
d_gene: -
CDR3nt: TGTGCCAGCAGCCTAAGGACTGAAGCTTTCTTT
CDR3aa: CASSLRTEAFF

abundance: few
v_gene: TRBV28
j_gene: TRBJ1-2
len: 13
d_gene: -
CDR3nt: TGTGCCAGCAGTCTGTACCTTTCTCCGGGCTACACCTTC
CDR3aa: CASSLYLSPGYTF

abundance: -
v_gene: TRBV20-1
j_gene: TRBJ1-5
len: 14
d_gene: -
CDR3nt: TGCAGTGCTAGGTGGGAGAGGGGCAATCAGCCCCAGCATTTT
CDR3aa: CSARWERGNQPQHF

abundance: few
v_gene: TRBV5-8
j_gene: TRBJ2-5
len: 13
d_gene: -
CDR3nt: TGTGCCAGCAGCTTGTCTAGACTTGAGACCCAGTACTTC
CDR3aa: CASSLSRLETQYF

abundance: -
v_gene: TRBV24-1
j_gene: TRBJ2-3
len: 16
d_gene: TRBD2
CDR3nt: TGTGCCACCAGTGATCCCAGCGGGAGTGAAACAGATACGCAGTATTTT
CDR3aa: CATSDPSGSETDTQYF

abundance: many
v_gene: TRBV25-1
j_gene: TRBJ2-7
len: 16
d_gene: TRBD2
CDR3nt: TGTGCCAGCAGTGAGGGGGGACTAGCGTCCTCCTACGAGCAGTACTTC
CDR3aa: CASSEGGLASSYEQYF

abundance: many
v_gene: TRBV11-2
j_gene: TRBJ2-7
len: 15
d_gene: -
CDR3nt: TGTGCCAGCAGCCCCACGTTGGGGTTGAGTAAAGAGCAGTACTTC
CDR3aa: CASSPTLGLSKEQYF

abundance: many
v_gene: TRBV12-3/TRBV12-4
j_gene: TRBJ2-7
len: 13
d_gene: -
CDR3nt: TGTGCCAGCAGCACAGGGATTGGTTACGAGCAGTACTTC
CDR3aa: CASSTGIGYEQYF

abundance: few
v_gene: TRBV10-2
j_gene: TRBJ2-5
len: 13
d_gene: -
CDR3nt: TGCGCCAGCGCAACTTGGGAGGAAGAGACCCAGTACTTC
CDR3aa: CASATWEEETQYF

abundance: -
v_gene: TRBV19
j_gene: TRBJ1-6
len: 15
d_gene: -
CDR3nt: TGTGCCAGTATGGTGGCGAGCTCCTATAATTCACCCCTCCACTTT
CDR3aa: CASMVASSYNSPLHF

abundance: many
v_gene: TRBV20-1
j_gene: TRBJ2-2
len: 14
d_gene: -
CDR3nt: TGCAGTGCCGTAGGGGCCACGAACACCGGGGAGCTGTTTTTT
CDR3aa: CSAVGATNTGELFF

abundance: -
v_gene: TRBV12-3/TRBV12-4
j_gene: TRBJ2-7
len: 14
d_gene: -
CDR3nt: TGTGCCAGCAGACGCTCGGGACCTCTATGGGAGCAGTACTTC
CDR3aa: CASRRSGPLWEQYF

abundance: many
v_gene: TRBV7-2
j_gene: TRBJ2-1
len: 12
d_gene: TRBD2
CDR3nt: TGTGCCAGCAGCACCCCGGGAGGGGAGCAGTTCTTC
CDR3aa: CASSTPGGEQFF

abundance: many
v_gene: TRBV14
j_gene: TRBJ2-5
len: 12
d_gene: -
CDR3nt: TGTGCCAGCAGCCCGATCGGAGAGACCCAGTACTTC
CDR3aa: CASSPIGETQYF

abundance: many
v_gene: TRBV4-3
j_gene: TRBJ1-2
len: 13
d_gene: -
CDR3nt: TGCGCCAGCAGCCAAGGCGGGGCCGCTGGCTACACCTTC
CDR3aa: CASSQGGAAGYTF

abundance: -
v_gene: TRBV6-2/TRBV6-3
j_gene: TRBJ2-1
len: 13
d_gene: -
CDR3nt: TGTGCCTCAGCTAGGTTGGGCTACAATGAGCAGTTCTTC
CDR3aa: CASARLGYNEQFF

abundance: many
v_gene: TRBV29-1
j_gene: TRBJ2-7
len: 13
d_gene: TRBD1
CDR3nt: TGCAGCGTTGCCCGGGACAGTGCCTACGAGCAGTACTTC
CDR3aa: CSVARDSAYEQYF

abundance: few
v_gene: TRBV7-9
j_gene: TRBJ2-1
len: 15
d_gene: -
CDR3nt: -
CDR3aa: CASSLGVGAGTSEFF

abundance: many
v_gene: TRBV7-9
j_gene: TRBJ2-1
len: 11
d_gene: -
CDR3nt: TGTGCCAGCAGCTCGGACTACCCCAGGTTCTTC
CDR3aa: CASSSDYPRFF

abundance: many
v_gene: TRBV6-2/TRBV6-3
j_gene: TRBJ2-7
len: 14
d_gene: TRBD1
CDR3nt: TGTGCCAGCAGTCACTCGGACAGGGGGGCCGAGCAGTACTTC
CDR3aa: CASSHSDRGAEQYF

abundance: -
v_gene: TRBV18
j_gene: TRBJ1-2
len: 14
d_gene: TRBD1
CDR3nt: TGTGCCAGCTTACCACCCGCAGGGGGTAATGGCTACACCTTC
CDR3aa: CASLPPAGGNGYTF

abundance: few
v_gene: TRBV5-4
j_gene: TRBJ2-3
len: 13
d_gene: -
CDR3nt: TGTGCCAGCAGCTTGGCCCGGGCAGATACGCAGTATTTT
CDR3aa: CASSLARADTQYF

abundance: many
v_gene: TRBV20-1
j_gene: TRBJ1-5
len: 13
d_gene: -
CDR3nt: TGCAGTGCTAGGACTCGGGCCAATCAGCCCCAGCATTTT
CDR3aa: CSARTRANQPQHF

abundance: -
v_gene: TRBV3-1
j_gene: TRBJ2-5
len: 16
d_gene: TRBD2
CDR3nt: TGTGCCAGCAGCCTGGCCGGGAGGGCCCGCGGAGAGACCCAGTACTTC
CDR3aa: CASSLAGRARGETQYF